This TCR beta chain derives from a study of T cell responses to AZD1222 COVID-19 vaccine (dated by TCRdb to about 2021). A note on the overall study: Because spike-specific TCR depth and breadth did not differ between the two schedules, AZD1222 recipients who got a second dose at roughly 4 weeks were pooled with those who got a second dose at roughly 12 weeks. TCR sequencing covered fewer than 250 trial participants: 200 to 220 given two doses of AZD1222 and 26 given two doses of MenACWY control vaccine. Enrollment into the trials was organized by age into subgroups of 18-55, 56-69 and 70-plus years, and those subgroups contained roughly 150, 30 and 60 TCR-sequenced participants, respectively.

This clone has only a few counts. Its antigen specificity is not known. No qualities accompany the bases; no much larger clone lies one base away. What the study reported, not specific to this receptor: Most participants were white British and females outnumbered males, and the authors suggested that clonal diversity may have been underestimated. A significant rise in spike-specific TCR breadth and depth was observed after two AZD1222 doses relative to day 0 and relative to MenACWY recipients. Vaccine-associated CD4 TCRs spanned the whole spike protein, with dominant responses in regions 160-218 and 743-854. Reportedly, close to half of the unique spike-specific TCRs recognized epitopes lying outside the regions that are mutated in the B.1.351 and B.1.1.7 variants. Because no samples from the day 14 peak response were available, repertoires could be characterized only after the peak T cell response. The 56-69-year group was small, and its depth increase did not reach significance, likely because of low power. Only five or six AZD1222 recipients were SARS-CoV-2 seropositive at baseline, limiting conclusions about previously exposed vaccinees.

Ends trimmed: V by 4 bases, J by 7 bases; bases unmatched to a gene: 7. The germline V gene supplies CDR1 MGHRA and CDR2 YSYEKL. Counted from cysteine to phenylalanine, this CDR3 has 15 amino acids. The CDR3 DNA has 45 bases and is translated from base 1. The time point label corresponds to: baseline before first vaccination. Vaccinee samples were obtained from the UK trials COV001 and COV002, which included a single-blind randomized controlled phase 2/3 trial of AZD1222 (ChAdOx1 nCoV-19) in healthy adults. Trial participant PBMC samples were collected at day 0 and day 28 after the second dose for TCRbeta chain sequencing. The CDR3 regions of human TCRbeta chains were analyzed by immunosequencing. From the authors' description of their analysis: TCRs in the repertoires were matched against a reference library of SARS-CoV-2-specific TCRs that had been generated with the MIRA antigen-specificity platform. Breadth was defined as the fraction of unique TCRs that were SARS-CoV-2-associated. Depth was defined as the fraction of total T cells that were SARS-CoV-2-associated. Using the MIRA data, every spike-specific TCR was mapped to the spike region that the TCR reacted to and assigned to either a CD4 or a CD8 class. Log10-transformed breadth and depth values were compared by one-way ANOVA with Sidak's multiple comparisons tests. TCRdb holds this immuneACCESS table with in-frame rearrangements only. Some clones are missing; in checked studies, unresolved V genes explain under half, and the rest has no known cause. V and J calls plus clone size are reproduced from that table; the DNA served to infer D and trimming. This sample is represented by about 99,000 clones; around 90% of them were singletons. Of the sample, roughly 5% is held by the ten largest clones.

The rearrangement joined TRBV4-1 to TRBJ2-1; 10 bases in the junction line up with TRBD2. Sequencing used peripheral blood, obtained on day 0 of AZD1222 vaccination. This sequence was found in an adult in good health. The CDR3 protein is CASSPLAGGSNEQFF. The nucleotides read TGCGCCAGCAGCCCCTTAGCGGGGGGTTCTAATGAGCAGTTCTTC.